This T cell receptor beta chain derives from a study of post-analysis software for immune sequencing data. Study-level findings and limits: Multiple sclerosis patients had significantly lower normalized Chao1 diversity than controls. The study found TRBV5-6, TRBV5-1 and TRBV20-1 among several TRBV segments more frequent in patients than controls.

Each TCR beta cDNA library carried unique molecular identifiers. T cells, about 0.85 to 11 million of them, yielded some 540,000 cDNA molecules. TCRdb re-called the PCR reads through MiXCR, storing one row per CDR3 protein. The repertoire includes 650,000 to 850,000 distinct CDR3 sequences, about 53% of them detected once, and over 4% sits in the top ten. For this clonotype: Its antigen is undetermined.

The CDR3 is 12 residues long. V was cut by 5 bases and J by 10 bases, with 12 bases left in between. This receptor was identified in a girl between 5 and 17 years old with multiple sclerosis. Input material: blood. The genes are TRBV12-3 or TRBV12-4 and TRBJ2-1; weak D call: TRBD2 (6 bases). Here the CDR3 reads CASSRLDIEQFF. CDR3 DNA: TGTGCCAGCAGTCGACTAGACATCGAGCAGTTCTTC.